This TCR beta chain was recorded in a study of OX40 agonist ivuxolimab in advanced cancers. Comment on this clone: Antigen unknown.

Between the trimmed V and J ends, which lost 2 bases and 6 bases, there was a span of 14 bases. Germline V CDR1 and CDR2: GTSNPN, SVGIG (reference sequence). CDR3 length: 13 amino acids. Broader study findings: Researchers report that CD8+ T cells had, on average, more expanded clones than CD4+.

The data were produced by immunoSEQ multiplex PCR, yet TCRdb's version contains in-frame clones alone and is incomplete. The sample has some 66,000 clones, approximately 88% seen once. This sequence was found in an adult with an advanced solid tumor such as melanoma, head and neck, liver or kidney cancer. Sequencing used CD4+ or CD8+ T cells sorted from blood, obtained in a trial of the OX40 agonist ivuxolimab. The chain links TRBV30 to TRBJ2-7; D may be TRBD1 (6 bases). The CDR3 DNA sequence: TGTGCCTGGAGTAGGGGGTGGGTCCTCGAGCAGTACTTC. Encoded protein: CAWSRGWVLEQYF. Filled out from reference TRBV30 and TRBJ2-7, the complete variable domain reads SQTIHQWPATLVQPVGSPLSLECTVEGTSNPNLYWYRQAAGRGLQLLFYSVGIGQISSEVPQNLSASRPQDRQFILSSKKLLLSDSGFYLCAWSRGWVLEQYFGPGTRLTVT.